This T cell receptor (beta chain) was recorded in a study of blood T cell repertoires in COVID-19. The data were produced by immunoSEQ multiplex PCR, yet TCRdb's version contains in-frame clones alone and is incomplete. Of over 100,000 clones in the sample, around 81% were seen once. The CDR3 covers 14 residues. The V segment lost 6 bases and the J segment 3 bases; nucleotides outside the gene matches: 7. Germline V gene lookup returns CDR1 SGHTA and CDR2 FQGTGA. This chain links TRBV7-3 with TRBJ2-7, with 8 bases that match TRBD2. Sequencing used peripheral blood. The sequence was collected from a human donor in a cohort sampled during active COVID-19. The CDR3 sequence: CASRGSGSSYEQYF. The CDR3 DNA is TGTGCCAGCAGGGGGAGCGGGAGCAGCTACGAGCAGTACTTC.